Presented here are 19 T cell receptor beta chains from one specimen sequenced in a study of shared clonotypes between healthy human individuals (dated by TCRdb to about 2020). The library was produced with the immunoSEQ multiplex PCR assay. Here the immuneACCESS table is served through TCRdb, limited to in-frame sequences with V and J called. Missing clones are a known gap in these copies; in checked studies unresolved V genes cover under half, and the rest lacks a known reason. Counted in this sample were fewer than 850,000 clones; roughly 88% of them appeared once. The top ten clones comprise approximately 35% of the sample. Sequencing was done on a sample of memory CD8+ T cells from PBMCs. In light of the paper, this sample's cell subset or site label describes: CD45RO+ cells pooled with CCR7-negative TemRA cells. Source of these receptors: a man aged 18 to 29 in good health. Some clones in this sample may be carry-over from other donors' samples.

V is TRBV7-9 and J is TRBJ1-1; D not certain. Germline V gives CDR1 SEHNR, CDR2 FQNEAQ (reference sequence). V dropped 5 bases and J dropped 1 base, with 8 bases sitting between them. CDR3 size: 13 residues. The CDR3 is CASSPRENTEAFF. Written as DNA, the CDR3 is TGTGCCAGCAGCCCCCGGGAGAACACTGAAGCTTTCTTT.

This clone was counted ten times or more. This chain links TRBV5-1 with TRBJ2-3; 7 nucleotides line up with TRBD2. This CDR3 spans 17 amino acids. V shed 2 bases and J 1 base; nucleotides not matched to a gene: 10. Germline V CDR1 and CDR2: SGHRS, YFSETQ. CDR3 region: CASSFGGSSVRTDTQYF. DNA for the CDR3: TGCGCCAGCAGCTTCGGGGGGTCTAGCGTCCGCACAGATACGCAGTATTTT.

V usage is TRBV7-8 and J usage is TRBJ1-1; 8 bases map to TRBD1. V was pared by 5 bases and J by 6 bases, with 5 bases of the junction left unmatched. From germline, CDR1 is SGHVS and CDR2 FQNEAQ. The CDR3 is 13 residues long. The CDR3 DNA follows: TGTGCCAGCAGCGCGGACAGGGTCTCTGAAGCTTTCTTT. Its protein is CASSADRVSEAFF.

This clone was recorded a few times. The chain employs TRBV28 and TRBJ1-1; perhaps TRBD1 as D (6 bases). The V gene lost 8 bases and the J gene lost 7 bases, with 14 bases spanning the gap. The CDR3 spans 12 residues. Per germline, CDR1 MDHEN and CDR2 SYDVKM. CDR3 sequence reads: CASRTRGSEAFF. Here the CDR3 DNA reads TGTGCCAGCCGTACAAGGGGGAGTGAAGCTTTCTTT.

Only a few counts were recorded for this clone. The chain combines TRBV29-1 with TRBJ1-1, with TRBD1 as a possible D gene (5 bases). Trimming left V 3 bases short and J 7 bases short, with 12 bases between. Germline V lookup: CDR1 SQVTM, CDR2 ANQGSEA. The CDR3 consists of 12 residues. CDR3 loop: CSVEAERGEAFF. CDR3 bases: TGCAGCGTTGAGGCCGAGAGGGGTGAAGCTTTCTTT.

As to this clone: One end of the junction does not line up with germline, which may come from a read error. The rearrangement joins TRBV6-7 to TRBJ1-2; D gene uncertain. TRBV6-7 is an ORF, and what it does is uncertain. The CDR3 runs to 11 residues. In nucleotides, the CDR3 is TGTGCCAGCAGACTTTTGGGCGGGCCTCTTTTC. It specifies CASRLLGGPLF.

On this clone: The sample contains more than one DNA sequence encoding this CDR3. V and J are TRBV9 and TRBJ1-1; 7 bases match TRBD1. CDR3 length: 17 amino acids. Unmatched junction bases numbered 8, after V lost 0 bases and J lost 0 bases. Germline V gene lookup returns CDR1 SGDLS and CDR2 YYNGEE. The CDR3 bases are TGTGCCAGCAGCGTAGGGCCGGGAGGGACAGTGAACACTGAAGCTTTCTTT. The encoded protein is CASSVGPGGTVNTEAFF.

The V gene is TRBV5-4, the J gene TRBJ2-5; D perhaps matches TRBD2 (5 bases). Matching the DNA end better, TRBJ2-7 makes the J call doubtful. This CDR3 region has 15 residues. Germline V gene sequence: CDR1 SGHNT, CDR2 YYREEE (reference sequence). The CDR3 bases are TGTGCCAGCAGCTTGGGAGGGAGTGTCGCCTACGAGCAGTACTTC. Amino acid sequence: CASSLGGSVAYEQYF.

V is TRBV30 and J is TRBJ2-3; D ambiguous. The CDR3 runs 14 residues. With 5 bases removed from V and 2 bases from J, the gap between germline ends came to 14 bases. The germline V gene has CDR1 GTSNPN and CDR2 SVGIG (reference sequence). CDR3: CAWGRRAATDTQYF. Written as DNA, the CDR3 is TGTGCCTGGGGTCGCCGGGCAGCCACAGATACGCAGTATTTT. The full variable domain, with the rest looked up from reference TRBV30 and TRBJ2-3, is SQTIHQWPATLVQPVGSPLSLECTVEGTSNPNLYWYRQAAGRGLQLLFYSVGIGQISSEVPQNLSASRPQDRQFILSSKKLLLSDSGFYLCAWGRRAATDTQYFGPGTRLTVL.

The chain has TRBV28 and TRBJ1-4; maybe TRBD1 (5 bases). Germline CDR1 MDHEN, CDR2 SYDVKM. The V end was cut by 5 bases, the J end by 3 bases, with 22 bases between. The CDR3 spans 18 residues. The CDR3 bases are TGTGCCAGCAGTCGCTCGCGTGGGTCGAGAGGGGCTAATGAAAAACTGTTTTTT. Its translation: CASSRSRGSRGANEKLFF. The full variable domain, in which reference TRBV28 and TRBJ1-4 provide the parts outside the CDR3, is DVKVTQSSRYLVKRTGEKVFLECVQDMDHENMFWYRQDPGLGLRLIYFSYDVKMKEKGDIPEGYSVSREKKERFSLILESASTNQTSMYLCASSRSRGSRGANEKLFFGSGTQLSVL.

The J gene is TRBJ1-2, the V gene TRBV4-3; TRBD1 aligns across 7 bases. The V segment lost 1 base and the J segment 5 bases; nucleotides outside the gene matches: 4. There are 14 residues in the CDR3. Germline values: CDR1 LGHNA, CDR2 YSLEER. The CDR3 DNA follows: TGCGCCAGCAGCCAAGGCAACAGGGGTTATGGCTACACCTTC. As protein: CASSQGNRGYGYTF.

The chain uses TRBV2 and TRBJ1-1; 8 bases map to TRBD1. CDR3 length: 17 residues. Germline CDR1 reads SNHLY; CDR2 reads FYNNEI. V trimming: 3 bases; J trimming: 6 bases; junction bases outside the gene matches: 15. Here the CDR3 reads CASSDRTGPRGFPEAFF. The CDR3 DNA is TGTGCCAGCAGTGACCGGACAGGGCCCCGCGGGTTCCCTGAAGCTTTCTTT. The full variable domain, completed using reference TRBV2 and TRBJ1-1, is EPEVTQTPSHQVTQMGQEVILRCVPISNHLYFYWYRQILGQKVEFLVSFYNNEISEKSEIFDDQFSVERPDGSNFTLKIRSTKLEDSAMYFCASSDRTGPRGFPEAFFGQGTRLTVV.

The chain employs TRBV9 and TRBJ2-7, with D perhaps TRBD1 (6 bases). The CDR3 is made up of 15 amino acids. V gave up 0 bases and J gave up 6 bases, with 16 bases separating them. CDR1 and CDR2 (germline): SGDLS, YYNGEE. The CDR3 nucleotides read TGTGCCAGCAGCGTAGGTGGGACATCGTCATCCGAGCAGTACTTC. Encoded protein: CASSVGGTSSSEQYF.

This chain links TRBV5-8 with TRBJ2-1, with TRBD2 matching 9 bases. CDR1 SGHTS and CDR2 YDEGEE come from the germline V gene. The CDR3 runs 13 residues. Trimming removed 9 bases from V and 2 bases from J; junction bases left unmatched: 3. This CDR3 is CATQREAYNEQFF. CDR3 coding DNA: TGTGCCACACAGCGGGAGGCCTACAATGAGCAGTTCTTC.

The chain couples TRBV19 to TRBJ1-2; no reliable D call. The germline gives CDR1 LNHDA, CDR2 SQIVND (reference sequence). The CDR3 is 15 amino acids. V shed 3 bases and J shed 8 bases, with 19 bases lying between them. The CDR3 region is CASSIRSPKTGGYTF. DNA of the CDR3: TGTGCCAGTAGTATCCGCTCCCCTAAAACCGGCGGCTACACCTTC.

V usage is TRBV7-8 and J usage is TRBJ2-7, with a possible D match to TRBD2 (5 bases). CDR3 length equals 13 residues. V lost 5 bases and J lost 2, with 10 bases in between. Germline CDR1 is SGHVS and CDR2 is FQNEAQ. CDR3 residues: CASSIRDAYEQYF. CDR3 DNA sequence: TGTGCCAGCAGCATACGGGATGCCTACGAGCAGTACTTC.

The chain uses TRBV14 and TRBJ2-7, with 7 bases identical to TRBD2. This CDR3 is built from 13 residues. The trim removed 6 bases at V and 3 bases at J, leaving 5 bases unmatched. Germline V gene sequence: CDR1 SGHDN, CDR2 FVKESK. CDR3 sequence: CASSRDYLYEQYF. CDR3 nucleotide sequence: TGTGCCAGCAGTCGGGACTACCTCTACGAGCAGTACTTC.

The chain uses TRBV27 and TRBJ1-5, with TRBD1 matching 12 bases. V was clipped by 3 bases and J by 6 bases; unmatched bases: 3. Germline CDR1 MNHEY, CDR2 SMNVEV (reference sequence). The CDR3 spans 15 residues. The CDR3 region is CASSFGTGGVQPQHF. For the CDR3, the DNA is TGTGCCAGCAGTTTTGGGACAGGGGGCGTTCAGCCCCAGCATTTT.

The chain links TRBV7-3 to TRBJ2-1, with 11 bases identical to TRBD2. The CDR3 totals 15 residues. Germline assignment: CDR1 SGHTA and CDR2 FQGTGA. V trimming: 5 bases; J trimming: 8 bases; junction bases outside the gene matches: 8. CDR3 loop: CASSLTSGSPHEQFF. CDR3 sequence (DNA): TGTGCCAGCAGCCTCACTAGCGGGAGTCCCCATGAGCAGTTCTTC.